The clone carrying this TCR beta chain was seen a single time. Antigen: not known. The analysis combined second doses at about 4 or about 12 weeks. Germline assignment: CDR1 ENHRY and CDR2 SYGVKD. V lost 2 bases and J lost 0, with 9 bases in between. The CDR3 sequence is 15 residues long. The source of the sample is a study of T cell responses to AZD1222 COVID-19 vaccine. Findings of the study overall: Repertoires were obtained solely post-peak T cell response. The span of vaccine-associated CD4 TCRs extended across spike, with dominance at 160-218 and 743-854. Just six or seven AZD1222 recipients tested seropositive at baseline.

The method was immunoSEQ multiplex PCR; TCRdb's version includes in-frame clones alone and lacks a portion of them. Of 45,000 to 65,000 clones detected, roughly 80% appear once; the ten largest clones hold 5%. The genes are TRBV10-3 and TRBJ2-3; a weak D match, TRBD2 (6 bases). The clonotype was recovered from an adult who received the AZD1222 COVID-19 vaccine. The sample here was peripheral blood, taken 28 days after the second AZD1222 dose. CDR3 coding DNA: TGTGCCATCAGTGAGGGGACTTCTAGCACAGATACGCAGTATTTT. Amino acid sequence: CAISEGTSSTDTQYF.